This TCR beta chain emerged from a study of cytomegalovirus exposure and HLA in healthy donors. Findings and limits, study-wide: Testing in vitro showed three CMV-associated chains specific for CMV antigens. It emerged from a later analysis that several of the most significant clusters appeared to be linked to common viral pathogens.

Notes on this clone: Its antigen is still unknown.

Germline CDR1 and CDR2: MDHEN and SYDVKM. This CDR3 is built from 15 residues. Trimming took off 4 bases at V and 4 bases at J, with 11 bases between the two ends. PCR used 60 Vbeta primers and 13 Jbeta primers. The data were produced by immunoSEQ multiplex PCR, yet TCRdb's version contains in-frame clones alone and is incomplete. The sample lists nearly 110,000 clones; 70% to 75% were seen once. Donors sampled were nominally healthy, though unrecorded immune exposures were likely. The TCR originated in a female donor in good health and CMV-seronegative. The chain has TRBV28 and TRBJ2-6, with D possibly matching TRBD2 (6 bases). Sequenced input: PBMCs. CDR3 in amino acids: CASSSGVGGANVLTF. CDR3 coding DNA: TGTGCCAGCAGTTCGGGGGTAGGGGGGGCCAACGTCCTGACTTTC.